The next 25 T cell receptor beta chains were all read from a single sample in a study of blood T cells in healthy people across ages. With a J-beta primer mix and a sample-barcoded 5' primer, a second PCR ran roughly 6 to 11 cycles. One entry per CDR3 protein results from TCRdb running MiXCR on the 5' RACE reads. The data show around 1,800,000 distinct CDR3 sequences, with about 39% seen just once and 20% to 25% held by the top ten. The sequenced sample consisted of blood. The receptors shown here come from a human donor in good health.

This clonotype was counted a few times. This chain uses TRBV12-5 with TRBJ1-2; 8 nucleotides align to TRBD1. The germline gives CDR1 LGHNT, CDR2 FRNRAP. The V gene end was trimmed by 2 bases and the J gene end by 6 bases; junction bases not matched to a gene: 14. This CDR3 spans 17 amino acids. In nucleotides, the CDR3 is TGTGCTAGTGGTTTGATTCCCGGCAGGGGGCGTCGGGATGGCTACACCTTC. Its protein product is CASGLIPGRGRRDGYTF.

Written as DNA, the CDR3 is TGTGCCAGCAGCTCCCCAGCGGGGACCTACAATGAGCAGTTCTTC. Translated, it gives CASSSPAGTYNEQFF. This chain connects TRBV7-2 to TRBJ2-1; 7 nucleotides match TRBD2. In germline, CDR1 is SGHTA, CDR2 FQGNSA. The CDR3 is made up of 15 amino acids. Trimming cost V 4 bases and J 2 bases; bases outside gene matches: 5.

This clonotype appeared a few times. The V call is TRBV5-1, the J call TRBJ2-1; tentative D call: TRBD1 (6 bases). The germline V gene has CDR1 SGHRS and CDR2 YFSETQ. The CDR3 spans 16 residues. The V end lost 6 bases, the J end lost 5 bases, and 21 bases lay between the germline ends. CDR3 loop: CASTRANRVWDNEQFF. The CDR3 DNA follows: TGCGCCAGCACCCGGGCGAACAGGGTCTGGGACAATGAGCAGTTCTTC.

The chain uses TRBV25-1 and TRBJ2-7; D not certain. The CDR3 consists of 12 residues. Germline CDR1 MGHDK, CDR2 SYGVNS. V was shortened by 10 bases and J by 0 bases, with 10 bases between the two germline ends. CDR3 in amino acids: CATSWGSYEQYF. DNA for the CDR3: TGTGCCACCTCATGGGGCTCCTACGAGCAGTACTTC.

This clonotype was seen many times. CDR3 in amino acids: CASSITQAEQFF. The DNA for the CDR3 is TGTGCCAGCAGCATCACGCAGGCTGAGCAGTTCTTC. V gene TRBV7-2 combines with J gene TRBJ2-1; D call uncertain. V lost 5 bases and J lost 9, with 11 bases in between. Per germline, CDR1 SGHTA and CDR2 FQGNSA. The CDR3 covers 12 residues.

Points on this clonotype: This sequence may be a read error, since a much larger clone differs from it by one base. The genes are TRBV4-2 and TRBJ1-1; D is unclear. Looked up from germline, CDR1 is LGHNA and CDR2 is YNFKEQ. The CDR3 is made up of 13 amino acids. The CDR3 DNA reads TGTGCCGGCAGCCAAGACCAGAACACTGAAGCTTTCTTT. This codes for CAGSQDQNTEAFF.

The chain couples TRBV6-1 to TRBJ2-1; D gene uncertain. The CDR3 covers 16 residues. Germline loops: CDR1 MNHNS, CDR2 SASEGT. V lost 6 bases to trimming and J lost 0 bases, with 15 bases between them. The CDR3 sequence: CASSRIDISSYNEQFF. The CDR3 DNA reads as TGTGCCAGCAGCCGGATCGACATCAGCTCCTACAATGAGCAGTTCTTC.

The gene calls are TRBV4-1 and TRBJ2-1; TRBD2 matches at 7 bases. The CDR3 has 16 residues. V shed 4 bases and J 0 bases; nucleotides not matched to a gene: 6. Germline assignment: CDR1 MGHRA and CDR2 YSYEKL. DNA of the CDR3: TGCGCCAGCAGCCGTCCCGGCGGGAGCTCCTACAATGAGCAGTTCTTC. As protein: CASSRPGGSSYNEQFF.

This clonotype was found a few times. The chain joins TRBV12-3 or TRBV12-4 to TRBJ1-2; D uncertain. V shed 7 bases and J shed 1 base, with 16 bases lying between them. The CDR3 runs 15 residues. Written as DNA, the CDR3 is TGTGCCAGCATCACCGGACTGGCCCATAACTATGGCTACACCTTC. This translates into CASITGLAHNYGYTF.

A few counts support this clonotype. CDR3 loop: CASSLLADSYNEQFF. The CDR3 DNA reads TGCGCCAGCAGCTTACTAGCGGACTCCTACAATGAGCAGTTCTTC. The V gene is TRBV5-1, the J gene TRBJ2-1; TRBD2 matches at 8 bases. V dropped 2 bases and J dropped 0; count of bases not matched to a gene: 1. In germline, CDR1 is SGHRS, CDR2 YFSETQ. The CDR3 is 15 amino acids.

The chain combines TRBV9 with TRBJ1-1; possibly TRBD1 for D (5 bases). There are 16 residues in the CDR3. Looked up from germline, CDR1 is SGDLS and CDR2 is YYNGEE. V was pared by 0 bases and J by 4 bases, with 16 bases between. CDR3 amino acids: CASSVAKEGRSTEAFF. The CDR3 nucleotides are TGTGCCAGCAGCGTAGCTAAGGAGGGGAGGTCCACTGAAGCTTTCTTT.

This rearrangement joins TRBV7-2 to TRBJ2-7; D remains ambiguous. The DNA end is a closer match to TRBJ2-5, so the J assignment may be wrong. Germline CDR1 is SGHTA and CDR2 is FQGNSA. The CDR3 runs to 12 residues. CDR3 sequence (DNA): TGTGCCAGCAGCTTGAACCGTCTGACCCAGTACTTC. Its translation is CASSLNRLTQYF.

Points on this clonotype: One end of the junction does not line up with germline, which may come from a read error. The chain combines TRBV7-2 with TRBJ1-4; 8 bases are shared with TRBD1. This CDR3 region has 19 residues. Germline loops: CDR1 SGHTA, CDR2 FQGNSA. The CDR3 nucleotides are TGCGCCAGCAGCCTGAGCGGGACAGGCCCCTTTGCAACTAATGAAAAACTGTTTTTT. Its protein is CASSLSGTGPFATNEKLFF.

This clonotype was seen at least ten times. The rearrangement links TRBV5-1 to TRBJ1-5, with D perhaps TRBD1 (5 bases). Trimming took 4 bases from V and 7 from J, leaving 12 bases between them. Germline V gene lookup returns CDR1 SGHRS and CDR2 YFSETQ. The CDR3 is made up of 13 amino acids. This CDR3 is CASSLGTEQPQHF. CDR3 in DNA: TGCGCCAGCAGCCTGGGGACCGAGCAGCCCCAGCATTTT.

V gene TRBV7-8 combines with J gene TRBJ2-1, with TRBD1 matching over 8 bases. The CDR3 covers 17 residues. Trimming cost V 6 bases and J 6 bases; bases outside gene matches: 16. Germline V lookup: CDR1 SGHVS, CDR2 FQNEAQ. The CDR3 DNA is TGTGCCAGCAGGCCTCCTAGGAGGACAGGGAAAGTCAATGAGCAGTTCTTC. Its translation is CASRPPRRTGKVNEQFF.

The chain employs TRBV7-9 and TRBJ1-4; TRBD1 might be the D (5 bases). V shed 2 bases and J shed 4 bases, with 14 bases lying between them. Germline values: CDR1 SEHNR, CDR2 FQNEAQ (reference sequence). The CDR3 length is 16 residues. The CDR3 nucleotides read TGTGCCAGCAGCTTACCGCGACAGCCCAGTAATGAAAAACTGTTTTTT. Its protein is CASSLPRQPSNEKLFF. Full variable domain (missing parts from reference TRBV7-9 and TRBJ1-4): DTGVSQNPRHKITKRGQNVTFRCDPISEHNRLYWYRQTLGQGPEFLTYFQNEAQLEKSRLLSDRFSAERPKGSFSTLEIQRTEQGDSAMYLCASSLPRQPSNEKLFFGSGTQLSVL.

This chain links TRBV28 with TRBJ1-2; a possible D gene is TRBD1 (5 bases). The CDR3 spans 14 residues. V was clipped by 8 bases and J by 3 bases, with 16 bases between them. Per germline, CDR1 MDHEN and CDR2 SYDVKM. In nucleotides, the CDR3 is TGTGCCAGCGGTAGGGTGGTGGGGGACTATGGCTACACCTTC. The encoded protein is CASGRVVGDYGYTF.

V and J are TRBV11-2 and TRBJ2-3, with D possibly TRBD2 on 7 matching bases. Between the trimmed V and J ends, which lost 5 bases and 0 bases, there was a span of 21 bases. The germline gives CDR1 SGHAT, CDR2 FQNNGV. This CDR3 contains 18 residues. The CDR3 sequence is CASSPFYLRGASTDTQYF. CDR3 DNA: TGTGCCAGCAGCCCGTTTTACCTACGGGGGGCTAGCACAGATACGCAGTATTTT.

The rearrangement uses TRBV7-2 and TRBJ1-1; D unresolved. CDR3 length: 15 residues. Looked up from germline, CDR1 is SGHTA and CDR2 is FQGNSA. V lost 2 bases to trimming and J lost 0 bases, with 10 bases between them. The CDR3 here is CASSLFSWMNTEAFF. The CDR3 DNA reads TGTGCCAGCAGCTTATTTTCATGGATGAACACTGAAGCTTTCTTT.

This clonotype appeared a few times. One end of the junction does not line up with germline, which may come from a read error. This rearrangement joins TRBV5-1 to TRBJ2-3, with D maybe TRBD1 (7 bases). The CDR3 contains 16 residues. Germline assignment: CDR1 SGHRS and CDR2 YFSETQ. CDR3 sequence reads: CASSLEEGASRDTQYF. CDR3 DNA sequence: TGCGCCAGCAGCTTGGAGGAGGGGGCCAGCAGAGATACGCAGTATTTT.

This clonotype was found a few times. This CDR3 is CASSPGQGLFYNEQFF. DNA for the CDR3: TGTGCCAGCAGCCCTGGACAGGGCCTCTTTTACAATGAGCAGTTCTTC. The V gene is TRBV7-8, the J gene TRBJ2-1, with 8 bases matching TRBD1. This CDR3 comprises 16 residues. The ends lost 5 bases at V and 4 bases at J; junction bases unmatched: 10. Germline V gene lookup returns CDR1 SGHVS and CDR2 FQNEAQ.

V is TRBV20-1 and J is TRBJ2-1; 10 nucleotides line up with TRBD2. The germline V gene encodes CDR1 DFQATT and CDR2 SNEGSKA (reference sequence). Germline trimming cut 4 bases from V and 8 bases from J; bases unmatched to any gene: 11. CDR3 length: 15 residues. The CDR3 DNA reads TGCAGTGCTATCCAGACTAGCGGGTCTCGAGATGAGCAGTTCTTC. Encoded protein: CSAIQTSGSRDEQFF.

The chain combines TRBV6-2 or TRBV6-3 with TRBJ2-6; a possible D gene is TRBD2 (6 bases). Trimming shortened V by 0 bases and J by 3 bases, and 9 bases separated the two germline ends. Germline lookup yields CDR1 MNHEY and CDR2 SVGEGT. The CDR3 sequence is 16 residues long. The CDR3 DNA sequence: TGTGCCAGCAGTTACTCGAGGGAGGTTGGGGCCAACGTCCTGACTTTC. Residues: CASSYSREVGANVLTF.

In its sample, this clonotype was seen a few times. Its ends do not fully match the called genes, so a read error is possible. The gene calls are TRBV20-1 and TRBJ1-2; D call uncertain. This CDR3 is 13 amino acids long. Germline V gene sequence: CDR1 DFQATT, CDR2 SNEGSKA (reference sequence). The CDR3 region has the DNA TGCAGTACTAGAACCCCGGAGGGCTATGGCTACACCTTC. Protein sequence: CSTRTPEGYGYTF.

The chain couples TRBV20-1 to TRBJ2-5; the D is unclear. Deletions cut 3 bases from V and 5 bases from J, with 13 bases between. This CDR3 comprises 13 residues. Germline-derived CDR1 and CDR2 are DFQATT and SNEGSKA (reference sequence). The CDR3 DNA sequence: TGCAGTGCTAGCGACATAAACTTGGAGACCCAGTACTTC. Residues: CSASDINLETQYF.